This T cell receptor (beta chain) is drawn from a study of cytomegalovirus exposure and HLA in healthy donors (TCRdb year 2017). About the study as a whole: According to an earlier analysis of a few hundred of the donors, about 179 million T cells yielded 95 million to 140 million unique TCR beta sequences and approximately 300 Gb of sequence data. Among a few hundred genotyped donors of the cohort, an average of about 240,000 unique TCR beta nucleotide sequences were sequenced per donor, around 20% of them non-productive. Along with the approximately 700-subject first cohort, a separate validation cohort of 120 different subjects was used. High-throughput TCR immunosequencing, statistical association of individual TCRs with disease status, and machine learning were combined to predict cytomegalovirus infection status. Alongside the repertoire data, information on donor age, sex, ethnicity and CMV serostatus was compiled. About five DR-DQ haplotypes were handled as single units for association and clustering because linkage in the cohort was strong. To study patterns of TCR occurrence, a later analysis re-analyzed previously published TCR beta repertoires from more than 550 donors and added high-resolution HLA genotyping. Every repertoire in the discovery cohort had been generated on one and the same sequencing platform. HLA typing included class I and class II loci at four-digit resolution. The T cell repertoires of roughly 660 subjects were profiled by immunosequencing and related to cytomegalovirus serostatus. The later analysis used no new phenotypic data to find candidate immune exposures, relying instead on TCR beta sequences and their occurrence across donors. The study aimed to test whether cataloging public T cell receptors could reveal signatures of past pathogen exposure. Typing coverage differed by locus: A, B, C, DRB1 and DQB1 were typed in about 620-640 donors, DQA1 in approximately 520, DPA1 in approximately 600, and DPB1 in just under 490. About 300 gigabases of sequencing data and tens of millions of unique TCR sequences were included in an early release covering around 650 HLA-typed donors. In a later genetic analysis, genome-wide SNP genotypes for about three fifths of the roughly 670 donors were used, and that subset was treated as a discovery cohort. An earlier analysis of around 580 of the donors used high-throughput TCR beta sequencing to judge whether each TCR beta V gene segment behaved as functional or pseudogenic. Of the roughly 410 genotyped donors, 80% to 90% were placed in the genetic ancestry cluster associated with self-reported Caucasian donors.

Receptors were amplified or captured by the immunoSEQ multiplex PCR assay. The multiplex PCR relied on a mix of 60 forward primers for TCR Vbeta segments and 13 reverse primers for TCR Jbeta segments. Amplification of the CDR3 region of rearranged TCR beta genes was performed with a multiplex PCR assay on genomic DNA. On the Illumina HiSeq System, the amplified TCR beta libraries were sequenced as 87-base-pair reads. The authors' analysis ran thus. A later analysis counted around 72 million unique TCR beta chains across the 640 or so repertoires, and 9.5 million to 11 million of these chains were shared by at least two donors. To remove PCR and sequencing errors, raw reads were error-corrected and collapsed into unique sequences using a nearest-neighbor algorithm that merged closely related sequences. CDR3 sequences were aligned to IMGT reference sequences to assign V, D and J gene segments. For a sequence to be retained, a match of at least six nucleotides to both a V gene segment and a J gene segment was required. A rearrangement counted as productive if the CDR3 had no stop codons and remained in frame with V and J, and every other rearrangement counted as non-productive. Following IMGT convention, CDR3 was defined as the stretch from the second conserved V-encoded cysteine to the conserved J-encoded phenylalanine. In an earlier analysis of 587 of the donors, sequences lacking an unambiguous match to a single V gene segment were excluded. In an earlier analysis of 587 of the donors, V segments were called functional above 56.7% productive rearrangements and were called segregating when the between-donor standard deviation exceeded 5%. To diagnose cytomegalovirus status from the catalog of TCR beta chain sequences, a statistical classification framework was built. A later analysis assigned V and J genes by comparing TCR nucleotide sequences with IMGT/GENE-DB human TR gene sequences. In a later analysis, CDR3 sequences and most-parsimonious VDJ recombination scenarios were assigned using the TCRdist pipeline. A later analysis defined each TCR beta chain by its CDR3 amino acid sequence plus V-gene family, and excluded reads lacking a unique V-gene family. To address suspected cross-contamination and a sequencing artifact, a later analysis removed 450 to 700 highly shared, low-generation-probability nucleotide sequences. For each public chain, a later analysis derived a clonal expansion index from normalized ranks of inferred template counts within each repertoire. In a later analysis, generation probabilities were computed with a VDJ recombination model fitted to out-of-frame rearrangements, and the resulting probabilities were checked against IGoR. A later analysis scored TCR-TCR, TCR-HLA and TCR-CMV co-occurrence with hypergeometric tests, applying a repertoire-size bias correction to TCR pairs. In a later analysis, false discovery rates were estimated by permuting HLA or CMV assignments 20 times. In a later analysis, co-occurring TCRs were grouped with DBSCAN, and TCRdist sequence similarity was added when clustering was performed within HLA-allele-positive subsets. Co-occurrence clustering excluded repertoires with fewer than 30,000 or more than 120,000 public chains, plus five with anomalous nucleotide sharing. TCRdb mirrors the immuneACCESS table, restricted to in-frame sequences. Some clones are absent from its copies; in checked studies, under half trace to an unresolved V gene, and the reason for the others is unknown. V, J and clone size were drawn from that table, and D and trimming were deduced from the DNA. Recorded for this sample are under 150,000 clones; 81% of them occurred a single time. Around 0.67% of the sample rests with the top ten.

Results the study describes overall, beyond this receptor: In a later analysis, 15,000 to 20,000 TCR beta sequences were associated with specific HLA alleles at a false discovery rate of 0.05. A further reported finding was that TCR beta sequences accurately predicted the HLA-A and HLA-B alleles for most subjects in the first cohort. An earlier analysis of 450 to 750 of the donors showed that most TCR beta V segments appeared in productive rearrangements either about 90% or about 30% of the time, which broadly matched IMGT annotations. Immune exposure information for the cohort was limited to CMV serostatus. While some public TCRs were present in many individuals, most TCR sequences turned up only very rarely across donors. A few of the identified cytomegalovirus-associated TCR beta chains were confirmed in vitro to be specific for cytomegalovirus antigens. A later analysis found that TCR association rates varied across HLA loci, with DRB1 alleles showing the most associated TCRs and HLA-C alleles the fewest. The 87-base-pair reads could not distinguish some IMGT-functional V segments, including TRBV6-2 and TRBV6-3, so those segments were excluded. Strong co-occurrence of HLA alleles, especially DR and DQ, made assigning TCR associations to individual alleles difficult. In both the original and validation cohorts, the classifier was reported to diagnose cytomegalovirus status with high specificity and sensitivity. In the study, roughly 160 TCR beta chains were listed as associated with cytomegalovirus. A later genetic analysis associated a missense DCLRE1C variant with V-gene and J-gene trimming of TCR beta chains, and an independent cohort replicated the association. A later analysis reported that several top co-occurrence clusters appeared linked to parvovirus B19, influenza, CMV and Epstein-Barr virus. A later analysis found that most CMV-associated TCR beta chains appeared HLA-restricted, with HLA associations seemingly driven largely by CMV exposure. In this cohort, only TCR beta chains were sequenced, and detectable features were limited by the absence of alpha or paired-chain data. HLA typing was unavailable for some donors at each locus, so association tests used only the typed subset. A group of highly shared sequence variants was considered likely to be a technical artifact of the sequencing pipeline. Correlated functional status among segregating V segments might be attributable to linkage disequilibrium, but an unknown experimental factor could not be ruled out. Roughly uniform sequencing depth across donors was assumed in presence/absence analyses, although this assumption may not hold. The authors suggested that the approach could potentially be extended to other disease states and immunological phenotypes. In a later genetic analysis, fewer N-insertions in productive TCRs were reported among donors in an Asian-associated ancestry cluster than the roughly 640-donor mean. The earlier analysis of about 600 of the donors excluded roughly 17 rarely observed V segments, including chromosome 9 orphons, because counts were too low. In a later analysis, HLA-associated TCR beta chains were found to be more clonally expanded and to have lower generation probabilities than equally common non-associated chains.

In the case of this clone: The clone's antigen remains unknown. No much larger clone is present one base from it, and per-base qualities are unavailable.

In total, fewer than 750 healthy bone marrow donors made up the cohort. Cohort members were all nominally healthy when sampled, although unrecorded immune exposures were likely present. The donor tested CMV seronegative and was one of the 352 seronegative cohort members. Each donor provided a peripheral blood sample, and peripheral blood mononuclear cells were used for TCR beta sequencing. Genomic DNA was extracted from the blood cell samples with the Qiagen DNeasy Blood Extraction Kit. The CDR3 goes from the cysteine to the phenylalanine over 15 residues. Only the CDR3 part of the read is kept: 45 bases, read in frame from the first base. Based on the germline V gene (reference sequence), the CDR1 and CDR2 sequences are MNHEY and SMNVEV. Germline trimming: 4 bases from V, 6 bases from J; junction bases outside gene matches: 6.

Material: PBMCs. This receptor chain uses TRBV27 and TRBJ1-6; 7 middle bases align to TRBD1. The sequence came from a man aged 18 to 29 in good health and CMV-seronegative. The DNA reads TGTGCCAGCAGTTCCCCGACAGGGAGTAATTCACCCCTCCACTTT. Translation gives CASSSPTGSNSPLHF.